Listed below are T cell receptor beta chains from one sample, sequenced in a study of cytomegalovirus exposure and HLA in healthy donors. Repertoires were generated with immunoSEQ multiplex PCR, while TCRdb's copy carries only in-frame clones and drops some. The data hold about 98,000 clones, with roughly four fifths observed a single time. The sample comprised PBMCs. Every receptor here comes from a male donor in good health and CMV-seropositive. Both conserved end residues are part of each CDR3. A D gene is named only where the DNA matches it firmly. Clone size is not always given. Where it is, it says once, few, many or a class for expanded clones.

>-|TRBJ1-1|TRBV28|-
CASSNLDPMGLNTEAFF
TGTGCCAGCAGCAACCTAGACCCGATGGGTTTGAACACTGAAGCTTTCTTT
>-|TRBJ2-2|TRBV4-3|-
CASSQDRGVLTGELFF
TGCGCCAGCAGCCAAGATAGAGGAGTTTTGACCGGGGAGCTGTTTTTT
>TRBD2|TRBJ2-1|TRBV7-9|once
CASSLRGLAGDNEQFF
TGTGCCAGCAGCTTACGTGGACTAGCGGGAGACAATGAGCAGTTCTTC
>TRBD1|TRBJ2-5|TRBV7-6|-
CASSLAETGWETQYF
TGTGCCAGCAGCTTAGCGGAGACAGGGTGGGAGACCCAGTACTTC
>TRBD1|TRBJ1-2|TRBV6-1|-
CASKLIQGKNYGYTF
TGTGCCAGCAAACTAATACAGGGGAAGAACTATGGCTACACCTTC
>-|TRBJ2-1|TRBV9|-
CASSLLPSGDEQFF
TGTGCCAGCAGCTTACTACCGTCCGGGGATGAGCAGTTCTTC
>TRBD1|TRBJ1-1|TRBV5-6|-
CASSLGGQVVAFF
TGTGCCAGCAGCTTGGGTGGACAGGTTGTAGCTTTCTTT
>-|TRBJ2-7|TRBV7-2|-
CASSLDWQTYEQYF
TGTGCCAGCAGCCTGGACTGGCAAACCTACGAGCAGTACTTC
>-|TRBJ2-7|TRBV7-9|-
CASSFYYEQYF
TGTGCCAGCAGCTTTTACTACGAGCAGTACTTC
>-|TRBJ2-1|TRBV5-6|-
CASSSIISGGFPYNEQFF
TGTGCCAGCAGCTCCATTATTAGCGGCGGATTCCCCTACAATGAGCAGTTCTTC
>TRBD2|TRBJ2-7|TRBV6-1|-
CASSVGTWTSGRAHEQYF
TGTGCCAGCAGTGTTGGGACCTGGACTAGCGGGAGGGCCCACGAGCAGTACTTC
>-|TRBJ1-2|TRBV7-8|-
CASSLGAPGEGRGYTF
TGTGCCAGCAGCTTAGGTGCGCCAGGGGAAGGTCGCGGCTACACCTTC
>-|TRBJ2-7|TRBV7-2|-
CASSFGGTYGQYF
TGTGCCAGCAGCTTCGGCGGGACCTACGGGCAGTACTTC
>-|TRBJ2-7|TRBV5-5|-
CASSAPGVLEQYF
TGTGCCAGCAGCGCGCCCGGAGTCCTCGAGCAGTACTTC
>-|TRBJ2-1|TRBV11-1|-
CASANRGAGASYNEQFF
TGTGCCAGCGCTAATCGTGGGGCCGGAGCTTCCTACAATGAGCAGTTCTTC
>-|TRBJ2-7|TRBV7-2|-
CASSPFQGEQYF
TGTGCCAGCAGCCCGTTCCAGGGGGAGCAGTACTTC
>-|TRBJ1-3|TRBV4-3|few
CASSQDAGLQGNTIYF
TGCGCCAGCAGCCAAGACGCGGGGTTGCAAGGAAACACCATATATTTT
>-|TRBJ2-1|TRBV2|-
CASSALGALGNEQFF
TGTGCCAGCAGTGCTCTGGGGGCGCTCGGCAATGAGCAGTTCTTC
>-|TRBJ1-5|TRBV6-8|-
CASSSEEQGINSNQPQHF
TGTGCCAGCAGTTCTGAAGAACAGGGAATTAATAGCAATCAGCCCCAGCATTTT
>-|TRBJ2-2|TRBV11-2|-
CASSLEGREDTGELFF
TGTGCCAGCAGCTTAGAGGGAAGGGAGGACACCGGGGAGCTGTTTTTT
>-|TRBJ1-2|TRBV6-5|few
CASSSETRDGYTF
TGTGCCAGCAGTTCAGAGACCCGGGATGGCTACACCTTC
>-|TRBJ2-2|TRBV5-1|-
CASSGGGGTGELFF
TGCGCCAGCAGCGGGGGAGGAGGGACCGGGGAGCTGTTTTTT
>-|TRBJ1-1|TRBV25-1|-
CASSEGGGREAFF
TGTGCCAGCAGTGAAGGGGGAGGGAGAGAAGCTTTCTTT
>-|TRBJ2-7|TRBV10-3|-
CAISESAYEQYF
TGTGCCATCAGTGAGTCCGCCTACGAGCAGTACTTC
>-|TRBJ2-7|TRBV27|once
CASSSRPSAAYEQYF
TGTGCCAGCAGTTCTAGGCCGAGCGCCGCCTACGAGCAGTACTTC
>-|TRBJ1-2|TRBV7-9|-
CASSPLLEGPGYGYTF
TGTGCCAGCAGCCCCCTTCTGGAGGGTCCGGGGTATGGCTACACCTTC
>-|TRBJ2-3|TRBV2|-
CASSPQGSTDAQYF
TGTGCCAGCAGTCCGCAGGGGAGCACAGATGCGCAGTATTTT
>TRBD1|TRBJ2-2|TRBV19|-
CASSIGDRANTGELFF
TGTGCCAGTAGTATAGGGGACAGGGCGAACACCGGGGAGCTGTTTTTT
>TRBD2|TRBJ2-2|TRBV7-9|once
CASSLEGLADTGELFF
TGTGCCAGCAGCTTAGAGGGACTAGCGGACACCGGGGAGCTGTTTTTT
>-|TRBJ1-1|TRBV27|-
CASSLFGRAEAFF
TGTGCCAGCAGTTTATTCGGCAGGGCTGAAGCTTTCTTT
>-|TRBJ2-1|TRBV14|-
CASSSRITLYNEQFF
TGTGCCAGCAGCAGCCGCATCACGTTATACAATGAGCAGTTCTTC
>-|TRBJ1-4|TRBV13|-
CASSRGRANEKLFF
TGTGCCAGCAGCAGAGGGAGGGCTAATGAAAAACTGTTTTTT
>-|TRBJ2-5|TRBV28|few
CASSALRSLETQYF
TGTGCCAGCAGCGCTCTGCGGTCCTTAGAGACCCAGTACTTC
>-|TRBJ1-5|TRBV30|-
CAWSPGRVDQPQHF
TGTGCCTGGAGTCCTGGCAGGGTAGACCAGCCCCAGCATTTT
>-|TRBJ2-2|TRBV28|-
CASSFPLNTGELFF
TGTGCCAGCAGTTTTCCGCTAAACACCGGGGAGCTGTTTTTT
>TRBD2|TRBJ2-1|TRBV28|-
CASSLGLAGVVEQFF
TGTGCCAGCAGTTTGGGGCTAGCGGGAGTGGTTGAGCAGTTCTTC
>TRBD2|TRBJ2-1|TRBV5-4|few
CASSPSGLLNNEQFF
TGTGCCAGCAGTCCGTCGGGACTACTCAACAATGAGCAGTTCTTC
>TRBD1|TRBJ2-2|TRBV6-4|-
CASSDAGTENTGELFF
TGTGCCAGCAGCGACGCCGGGACAGAGAACACCGGGGAGCTGTTTTTT
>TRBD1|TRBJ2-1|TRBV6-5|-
CASSYSGTGGYNEQFF
TGTGCCAGCAGTTACTCAGGGACAGGGGGCTACAATGAGCAGTTCTTC
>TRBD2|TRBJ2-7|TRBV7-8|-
CASSLRTSGSYEQYF
TGTGCCAGCAGCTTACGGACTAGCGGTTCCTACGAGCAGTACTTC
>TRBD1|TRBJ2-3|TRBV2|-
CASSLTQGRGDTQYF
TGTGCCAGCAGTCTAACACAGGGGCGAGGAGATACGCAGTATTTT
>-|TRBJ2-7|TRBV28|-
CASSLQDTEQYF
TGTGCCAGCAGTCTCCAGGATACCGAGCAGTACTTC
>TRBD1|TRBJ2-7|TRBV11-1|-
CASSLRGQGFDEQYF
TGTGCCAGCAGCTTACGGGGACAGGGGTTCGACGAGCAGTACTTC
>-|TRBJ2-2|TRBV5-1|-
CASTITRNTGELFF
TGCGCCAGCACCATTACTAGGAACACCGGGGAGCTGTTTTTT